This entry lists 5 T cell receptor beta chains sequenced from one sample in a study of shared clonotypes between healthy human individuals. TCRdb's table, derived via immunoSEQ multiplex PCR, lists solely in-frame clones and lacks some. The sample yields 2.3 million or so clones, roughly 93% seen once. Sequencing was done on a sample of naive CD4+ T cells from PBMCs. As to subset: CD45RA+ positively selected. The receptors come from a man aged 18-30 years in good health. Some clones in this sample may be carry-over from other donors' samples.

The sample holds one count of this clone. J is TRBJ2-5 and V is TRBV28, with D tentatively TRBD1 (5 bases). The V gene lost 4 bases and the J gene lost 5 bases, with 17 bases spanning the gap. The CDR3 totals 15 residues. Germline V CDR1 and CDR2: MDHEN, SYDVKM. The CDR3 protein is CASSSTFRVGETQYF. The DNA for the CDR3 is TGTGCCAGCAGTTCCACCTTCAGGGTGGGGGAGACCCAGTACTTC.

The chain couples TRBV2 to TRBJ1-2; tentatively, D is TRBD1 (5 bases). Per germline, CDR1 SNHLY and CDR2 FYNNEI. The CDR3 is made up of 16 amino acids. With 3 bases removed from V and 4 bases from J, the gap between germline ends came to 18 bases. The CDR3 reads CASSDLSGFGAYGYTF. CDR3 DNA: TGTGCCAGCAGTGATCTTTCAGGGTTCGGTGCCTATGGCTACACCTTC.

This chain uses TRBV5-4 with TRBJ2-2, with 7 bases matching TRBD2. J lost 6 bases, V lost 4 bases, and 12 bases had no gene match. The germline CDR1 and CDR2 sequences are SGHNT and YYREEE (reference sequence). The CDR3 contains 16 residues. The CDR3: CASSQGPGRYAGELFF. The DNA for the CDR3 is TGTGCCAGCAGCCAAGGTCCCGGGAGGTACGCCGGGGAGCTGTTTTTT.

This clone was counted only a few times. The chain combines TRBV6-5 with TRBJ1-1, with a weak D call TRBD1 (6 bases). CDR3 size: 11 residues. V shed 6 bases and J shed 7 bases, with 9 bases lying between them. Germline loops: CDR1 MNHEY, CDR2 SVGAGI. CDR3 amino acids: CASRIQGEAFF. For the CDR3, the DNA is TGTGCCAGCAGAATACAGGGTGAAGCTTTCTTT.

This chain links TRBV5-1 with TRBJ1-4, with a tentative D call TRBD1 (5 bases). This CDR3 is built from 18 residues. Deletions cut 4 bases from V and 0 bases from J, with 19 bases between. Per the germline V gene, CDR1 is SGHRS and CDR2 is YFSETQ. CDR3 residues: CASSPTPGHITTNEKLFF. The DNA of the CDR3 is TGCGCCAGCAGCCCAACCCCAGGACACATTACAACTAATGAAAAACTGTTTTTT.